The clone carrying this T cell receptor beta chain has at least ten counts. This entry is derived from a study of T-cell reconstitution after alpha-beta-depleted transplantation in children. Germline lookup yields CDR1 MNHEY and CDR2 SMNVEV (reference sequence). The CDR3 is 15 amino acids. Trimming removed 4 bases from V and 3 bases from J, with 13 bases in between. Unique molecular identifiers were incorporated when the TCRbeta library was constructed. TCRdb used MiXCR to reprocess the PCR reads, holding one entry per CDR3 protein. The data contain roughly 590,000 distinct CDR3 sequences, roughly 17% of them singletons.

This clonotype was obtained from a human donor who donated a stem cell graft to a child with acute myeloid leukemia. The sample was PBMCs from the stem cell graft donor, taken from the stem cell graft. J is TRBJ1-5 and V is TRBV27, with D possibly matching TRBD1 (6 bases). CDR3: CASSSSGQSNQPQHF. In DNA, the CDR3 is TGTGCCAGCAGTTCCTCTGGACAGTCCAATCAGCCCCAGCATTTT.